This T cell receptor beta chain comes out of a study of vaccination and CD4 T cells after COVID-19. Across the whole study: The BNT162b2 or mRNA-1273 vaccine was given to participants in two doses.

As for treatment: roughly ten-day PBMC culture with coronavirus spike peptide pools or control peptides (ViraFEST assay). Collection of the unexposed donor's CD4+ T cells took place before the COVID-19 pandemic (2011-2018). Having spent 10 days in culture, CD4+ T cells were then isolated by negative selection. Cultured CD4+ T-cell DNA underwent Oncomine TCR Beta short-read sequencing. From the PCR reads, TCRdb called clonotypes with MiXCR, one entry per CDR3 protein. The profile shows about 2,900 distinct CDR3 sequences, about 25% of them singletons. In its sample, this clonotype was seen a few times. Its specificity is not known. Sample: CD4+ T cells from blood, cultured in vitro. This receptor was taken from a human donor in good health.

The CDR3 DNA reads as TGTGCCACCGGCCCCAGGGAGGGCCACGAGCAGTACTTC. Its protein is CATGPREGHEQYF. The gene calls are TRBV24-1 and TRBJ2-7; 7 bases align to TRBD2. CDR1 is KGHDR, CDR2 SFDVKD, per germline. The CDR3 is 13 amino acids. With 9 bases clipped from V and 5 bases from J, the junction kept 9 bases outside the gene matches.